Listed below are T cell receptor beta chains from one sample, sequenced in a study of post-analysis software for immune sequencing data. TCRdb reanalysed the PCR reads using MiXCR and keeps one entry per CDR3 protein. The sample lists roughly 670,000 distinct CDR3 sequences, about 60% occurring once. Sequenced material: blood. The receptors shown here come from a girl aged 2-10 years with multiple sclerosis. CDR3s include the opening cysteine and the closing phenylalanine or tryptophan. A D gene is named only where the DNA matches it firmly. Clone size is not always given. Where it is, it says once, few, many or a class for expanded clones.

v_call	clone_size	j_call	d_call	cdr3_aa	cdr3_nt
TRBV29-1	.	TRBJ2-5	.	CSVERRTGRVGETQYF	TGCAGCGTTGAAAGACGGACAGGGAGGGTTGGAGAGACCCAGTACTTC
TRBV7-2	.	TRBJ2-7	TRBD2	CASRGDYSYEQYF	TGTGCCAGCAGGGGGGACTATTCCTACGAGCAGTACTTC
TRBV2	once	TRBJ1-2	.	CASSEALGDGGYTF	TGTGCCAGCAGTGAAGCGCTGGGGGATGGAGGCTACACCTTC
TRBV29-1	.	TRBJ2-5	.	CSVRTRTETQYF	TGCAGCGTTCGGACACGGACCGAGACCCAGTACTTC
TRBV4-2	.	TRBJ2-1	.	CASSPNPNEQFF	TGTGCCAGCAGCCCTAATCCCAATGAGCAGTTCTTC
TRBV7-2	.	TRBJ2-5	TRBD1	CASSHRWTGEETQYF	TGTGCCAGCAGCCACCGCTGGACAGGGGAGGAGACCCAGTACTTC
TRBV30	.	TRBJ2-1	.	CAWSVRDNEQFF	TGTGCCTGGAGTGTAAGGGACAATGAGCAGTTCTTC
TRBV20-1	.	TRBJ2-1	TRBD2	CSARGSERELYNEQFF	TGCAGTGCTAGAGGATCGGAGCGGGAACTCTACAATGAGCAGTTCTTC
TRBV29-1	few	TRBJ2-3	.	CSDECGLTDTQYF	TGCAGCGACGAGTGCGGTCTCACAGATACGCAGTATTTT
TRBV12-3/TRBV12-4	.	TRBJ2-1	TRBD2	CASSFAGVRNEQFF	TGTGCCAGCAGTTTCGCGGGAGTACGCAATGAGCAGTTCTTC
TRBV20-1	.	TRBJ2-7	TRBD2	CSASMGGALYEQYF	TGCAGTGCTAGCATGGGAGGGGCTCTCTACGAGCAGTACTTC
TRBV29-1	.	TRBJ2-4	.	CSVGDLYKQYF	TGCAGCGTTGGGGACCTCTACAAGCAGTACTTC
TRBV12-3/TRBV12-4	.	TRBJ2-1	.	CASKGGSISYNEQFF	TGTGCCAGCAAAGGAGGGAGTATCTCCTACAATGAGCAGTTCTTC
TRBV7-2	.	TRBJ2-1	.	CASSLVAQESYNEQFF	TGTGCCAGCAGCTTAGTGGCACAAGAGTCCTACAATGAGCAGTTCTTC
TRBV20-1	few	TRBJ2-1	.	CSARERYGGRLHNEQFF	TGCAGTGCTAGAGAGCGATACGGGGGGCGGTTACACAATGAGCAGTTCTTC
TRBV5-5	few	TRBJ2-1	.	CASSDPSASEVNEQFF	TGTGCCAGCAGCGACCCGTCCGCTTCGGAGGTGAATGAGCAGTTCTTC
TRBV5-6	few	TRBJ1-1	.	CASSLSTGNTEAFF	TGCGCCAGCAGCTTGTCCACGGGGAACACTGAAGCTTTCTTT
TRBV20-1	.	TRBJ2-7	TRBD2	CSASRLAGAGEQYF	TGCAGTGCTAGCAGACTAGCGGGAGCGGGCGAGCAGTACTTC
TRBV7-2	.	TRBJ2-1	TRBD2	CASSLALGSGVYNEQFF	TGTGCCAGCAGCTTAGCTTTGGGTAGCGGGGTATACAATGAGCAGTTCTTC
TRBV5-1	.	TRBJ2-7	TRBD1	CASSLELGQGALEQYF	TGCGCCAGCAGCTTGGAATTGGGACAGGGGGCGCTTGAGCAGTACTTC
TRBV27	.	TRBJ2-3	.	CASTSWRASMSTDTQYF	TGTGCCAGCACCTCCTGGCGGGCCTCGATGAGCACAGATACGCAGTATTTT
TRBV7-9	few	TRBJ2-1	.	CASSLTMSARRERGSEQFF	TGTGCCAGCAGCTTAACCATGAGCGCCCGTCGGGAGAGGGGCTCGGAGCAGTTCTTC
TRBV5-1	.	TRBJ2-3	.	CASSLVVGAPTDTQYF	TGCGCCAGCAGCTTGGTGGTCGGGGCCCCCACAGATACGCAGTATTTT
TRBV12-3/TRBV12-4	.	TRBJ2-7	TRBD1	CASRPTGGEQYF	TGTGCCAGCAGACCAACAGGGGGCGAGCAGTACTTC
TRBV7-9	few	TRBJ1-1	.	CASSSLSRAAFF	TGTGCCAGCAGCTCGCTGTCGAGAGCCGCTTTCTTT
TRBV29-1	.	TRBJ1-2	.	CSVVPDLSPGYGYTF	TGCAGCGTTGTCCCCGATCTCTCTCCGGGCTATGGCTACACCTTC
TRBV29-1	.	TRBJ2-5	TRBD1	CSLLTGGETQYF	TGCAGCTTGCTTACAGGGGGAGAGACCCAGTACTTC
TRBV6-6	.	TRBJ2-5	TRBD1	CASSYSIGGRETQYF	TGTGCCAGCAGTTACTCGATAGGGGGCAGAGAGACCCAGTACTTC
TRBV9	.	TRBJ1-1	.	CASSEDGSTEAFF	TGTGCCAGCAGCGAAGACGGATCCACTGAAGCTTTCTTT
TRBV7-2	.	TRBJ1-1	TRBD1	CASSTRQGPEAFF	TGTGCCAGCAGCACCAGACAGGGCCCTGAAGCTTTCTTT
TRBV20-1	once	TRBJ2-1	TRBD1	CSAGQGNVDEQFF	TGCAGTGCTGGACAGGGGAATGTGGATGAGCAGTTCTTC
TRBV7-9	.	TRBJ2-3	TRBD2	CASSRLAGGATDTQYF	TGTGCCAGCAGCAGATTAGCGGGGGGCGCCACAGATACGCAGTATTTT